The 4 T cell receptor beta chains below come from one sample, sequenced in a study of Ad26.COV2.S vaccination and SARS-CoV-2 variants. Treatment meaning: around 19 received Ad26.COV2.S at low or high dose, single or two shots; about 5 received placebo; per-sample allocation not given. Specimens were obtained on day 63 following the first vaccine or placebo injection. TCRdb's table, derived via immunoSEQ multiplex PCR, lists solely in-frame clones and lacks some. The data hold over 400,000 clones, with roughly 90% observed a single time. Source: peripheral blood, taken in a trial of Ad26.COV2.S vaccine versus placebo. These receptors were obtained from a person between 18 and 65 years old who received the Ad26.COV2.S COVID-19 vaccine or a placebo.

The V gene is TRBV19, the J gene TRBJ2-7; 10 nucleotides line up with TRBD1. J lost 4 bases, V lost 3 bases, and 6 bases had no gene match. There are 15 residues in the CDR3. CDR1 and CDR2 (germline): LNHDA, SQIVND (reference sequence). The CDR3 DNA is TGTGCCAGTAGTATGGGGACAGGGGAGAGATACGAGCAGTACTTC. Amino acids: CASSMGTGERYEQYF.

In this sample, this clone turned up once. The rearrangement links TRBV6-4 to TRBJ2-3; D uncertain. The germline V and J ends were trimmed by 0 bases and 6 bases, with 4 bases remaining between them. CDR1 is MRHNA and CDR2 is SNTAGT in the germline V gene. This CDR3 comprises 12 residues. The CDR3 nucleotides are TGTGCCAGCAGTGACTCGTCGGATACGCAGTATTTT. It codes for CASSDSSDTQYF.

This rearrangement joins TRBV29-1 to TRBJ1-2; a weak D match, TRBD1 (6 bases). The CDR3 runs 13 residues. CDR1 and CDR2 (germline): SQVTM, ANQGSEA. The V end was cut by 5 bases, the J end by 4 bases, with 14 bases between. Here the CDR3 reads CSVSHRERYGYTF. In DNA form, the CDR3 reads TGCAGCGTTAGCCACAGGGAACGCTATGGCTACACCTTC.

The chain combines TRBV23-1 with TRBJ2-4; TRBD1 aligns across 7 bases. TRBV23-1 falls under the ORF class, with uncertain function. V was pared by 6 bases and J by 8 bases, with 10 bases of the junction left unmatched. This CDR3 region has 14 residues. The DNA of the CDR3 is TGCGCCAGCAGGCCCGGGACAGAGCCTTACATTCAGTACTTC. It is translated as CASRPGTEPYIQYF.